This T cell receptor (beta chain) was identified in a study of cytomegalovirus exposure and HLA in healthy donors. A word on this clone: Its target is not known.

Per germline, CDR1 SNHLY and CDR2 FYNNEI. Trimming removed 10 bases from V and 4 bases from J; junction bases left unmatched: 7. The length of the CDR3 is 13 residues. Whole-study findings and limits: The study flagged approximately 180 TCR beta chains as cytomegalovirus-associated.

Here immunoSEQ multiplex PCR was the method, and the copy in TCRdb shows in-frame clones only, minus some. The sample has 85,000 to 120,000 clones; about 87% are singletons. The rearrangement links TRBV2 to TRBJ1-5, with 7 nucleotides matching TRBD1. The source is a woman younger than 35 in good health and CMV-seropositive. Material for sequencing was PBMCs. Here the CDR3 DNA reads TGTGCCATCAAACAGGGGAGTAATCAGCCCCAGCATTTT. Protein product: CAIKQGSNQPQHF.